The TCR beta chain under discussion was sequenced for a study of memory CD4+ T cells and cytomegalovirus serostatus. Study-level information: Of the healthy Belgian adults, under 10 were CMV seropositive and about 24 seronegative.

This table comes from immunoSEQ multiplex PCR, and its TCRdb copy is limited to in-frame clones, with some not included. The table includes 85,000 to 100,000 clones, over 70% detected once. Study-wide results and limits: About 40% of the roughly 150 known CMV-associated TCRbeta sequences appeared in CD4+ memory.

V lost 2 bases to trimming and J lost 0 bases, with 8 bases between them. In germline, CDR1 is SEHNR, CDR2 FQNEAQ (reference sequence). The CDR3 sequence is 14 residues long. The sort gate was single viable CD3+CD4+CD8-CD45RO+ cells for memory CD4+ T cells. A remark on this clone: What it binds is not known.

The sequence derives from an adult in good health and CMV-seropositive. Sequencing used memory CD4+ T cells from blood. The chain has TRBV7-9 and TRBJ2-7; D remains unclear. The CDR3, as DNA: TGTGCCAGCAGCTTATTGCAGAGCTCCTACGAGCAGTACTTC. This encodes CASSLLQSSYEQYF.